These T cell receptor beta chains were read from a single sample in a study of shared clonotypes between healthy human individuals. Data came from immunoSEQ multiplex PCR; TCRdb stores just in-frame clones and leaves some out. Of around 1.9 million clones detected, over 85% appear once; the ten largest clones hold about 1.7%. Material for sequencing was naive CD8+ T cells from PBMCs. All receptors come from a man younger than 30 in good health. Some clones in this sample may be carry-over from other donors' samples. Both conserved end residues are part of each CDR3. A D gene is named only where the DNA matches it firmly. Size values are once, few and many counts, or a class for expanded clones, and some rows have none.

V gene	J gene	clone size	D gene	CDR3 DNA	CDR3 protein
TRBV27	TRBJ2-3	once	-	TGTGCCAGCAGTTTATGGGGCCCTAGCACAGATACGCAGTATTTT	CASSLWGPSTDTQYF
TRBV7-6	TRBJ2-7	-	TRBD1	TGTGCCAGCAGCGGCAGGGACAGGGCCTACGAGCAGTACTTC	CASSGRDRAYEQYF
TRBV27	TRBJ2-7	-	-	TGTGCCAGCATGGCTGCAGGGTTGGATTTTGCGTACTTC	CASMAAGLDFAYF
TRBV10-3	TRBJ2-7	-	-	TGTGCCATCAGTGACCCCCGACAGGAGAGCTCCTACGAGCAGTACTTC	CAISDPRQESSYEQYF
TRBV11-2	TRBJ2-1	once	-	TGTGCCAGCAGCCCCCTCGGGGGAGAGGTCTACAATGAGCAGTTCTTC	CASSPLGGEVYNEQFF
TRBV9	TRBJ2-3	-	TRBD2	TGTGCCAGCAGTCGCGGGGGAACGGATACGCAGTATTTT	CASSRGGTDTQYF
TRBV11-2	TRBJ2-4	-	-	TGTGCCAGCAGCCCCCGTGGACCAAACATTCAGTACTTC	CASSPRGPNIQYF
TRBV4-3	TRBJ1-1	-	-	TGCGCCAGCAGCCAAGACCCGGGGAAGGGGACTTTCTTT	CASSQDPGKGTFF
TRBV7-8	TRBJ2-1	-	TRBD2	TGTGCCAGCAGCTTAAGGACTAGCGGGGGTAGCTCCTACAATGAGCAGTTCTTC	CASSLRTSGGSSYNEQFF
TRBV5-1	TRBJ1-1	-	-	TGCGCCAGCAGATGGGGGGAGAACACTGAAGCTTTCTTT	CASRWGENTEAFF
TRBV27	TRBJ2-7	-	-	TGTGCCAGCAGTTCGGGAGCTTCCCACGAGCAGTACTTC	CASSSGASHEQYF
TRBV6-6	TRBJ2-7	-	-	TGTGCCAGCAGTTATGGACGGGCCGGTTACGAGCAGTACTTC	CASSYGRAGYEQYF
TRBV7-9	TRBJ2-2	-	-	TGTGCCAGCCGTATCGGGACGAACACCGGGGAGCTGTTTTTT	CASRIGTNTGELFF
TRBV27	TRBJ2-7	-	TRBD2	TGTGCCAGCAGACCCCTCGGGGGGGGTACAGGTCATCCCGACGAGCAGTACTTC	CASRPLGGGTGHPDEQYF
TRBV25-1	TRBJ2-1	once	-	TGTGCCAGCAGTGAATTGGAGGGGGCGAGTGTCAATGAGCAGTTCTTC	CASSELEGASVNEQFF
TRBV7-9	TRBJ2-2	-	TRBD2	TGTGCCAGCAGCCCCCTTCGGTCTAGCGGGAGTGGCACCGGGGAGCTGTTTTTT	CASSPLRSSGSGTGELFF
TRBV27	TRBJ2-6	-	-	TGTGCCAGCTCCCTATCGGGGGCCAACGTCCTGACTTTC	CASSLSGANVLTF
TRBV6-5	TRBJ2-7	-	-	TGTGCCAGCAGTTACGCTTTAGAAGGGACCCCCTACGAGCAGTACTTC	CASSYALEGTPYEQYF
TRBV27	TRBJ1-3	-	-	TGTGCCAGCAGTACCCGGGTAGGAAACACCATATATTTT	CASSTRVGNTIYF
TRBV6-5	TRBJ2-1	-	-	TGTGCCAGCAGTTTATTAGGCGGGACTTACAATGAGCAGTTCTTC	CASSLLGGTYNEQFF
TRBV7-2	TRBJ1-5	once	TRBD1	TGTGCCAGCAGCCGGGGACAGGGCGAAAATCAGCCCCAGCATTTT	CASSRGQGENQPQHF
TRBV2	TRBJ2-2	-	-	TGTGCCAGCAGTGCGGGGAGAACCGGGGAGCTGTTTTTT	CASSAGRTGELFF
TRBV4-2	TRBJ2-3	-	-	TGTGCCAGCAGCCAAGAAGATGGCGACGGTTCAGATACGCAGTATTTT	CASSQEDGDGSDTQYF
TRBV12-2	TRBJ2-1	-	-	TGTGCAAGTCGCTTAGCTACCAGGGGTCGGGCTTACAATGAGCAGTTCTTC	CASRLATRGRAYNEQFF
TRBV19	TRBJ2-1	-	-	TGTGCCAGTAGTCCCGGGGTAGCGGGACAGAATGAGCAGTTCTTC	CASSPGVAGQNEQFF
TRBV7-2	TRBJ1-5	-	-	TGTGCCAGCATCCCGGGGGTACCCTCCCTCAATCAGCCCCAGCATTTT	CASIPGVPSLNQPQHF
TRBV9	TRBJ2-3	-	-	TGTGCCAGCAGCTCCCACAGTTCTAGCACAGATACGCAGTATTTT	CASSSHSSSTDTQYF
TRBV4-3	TRBJ2-3	-	TRBD2	TGCGCCAGCAGCCCGAGGTCTAGCGGGAGTTTAAGCACAGATACGCAGTATTTT	CASSPRSSGSLSTDTQYF
TRBV13	TRBJ1-4	-	-	TGTGCCAGCAGTCGCTCGGAGACCTCTGGTGAAAAACTGTTTTTT	CASSRSETSGEKLFF
TRBV6-5	TRBJ2-7	-	TRBD1	TGTGCCAGCAGTCGCCGACAGGGCTCCTACGAGCAGTACTTC	CASSRRQGSYEQYF
TRBV7-2	TRBJ2-7	-	-	TGTGCCAGCAGCCCTTACCCCACCTACGAGCAGTACTTC	CASSPYPTYEQYF
TRBV7-9	TRBJ2-4	-	TRBD1	TGTGCCAGCAGCCACGGACAGGGGGTCCTCAAAAACATTCAGTACTTC	CASSHGQGVLKNIQYF
TRBV7-9	TRBJ2-1	-	-	TGTGCCAGCAGCTTAGGTCCAAACAATGAGCAGTTCTTC	CASSLGPNNEQFF
TRBV28	TRBJ2-1	-	TRBD2	TGTGCCAGCAGTCACATGGGACTAGCGGGCGGGGAGCAGTTCTTC	CASSHMGLAGGEQFF
TRBV9	TRBJ2-2	-	TRBD1	TGTGCCAGCAGCGACCACCGGGACAGCCAGACCGGGGAGCTGTTTTTT	CASSDHRDSQTGELFF
TRBV5-5	TRBJ1-5	-	-	TGTGCCAGCAGCGTCAGGGACAATCAGCCCCAGCATTTT	CASSVRDNQPQHF
TRBV7-9	TRBJ2-1	-	TRBD2	TGTGCCAGCAGCTCAAGGACTAGCGGGGGATACAATGAGCAGTTCTTC	CASSSRTSGGYNEQFF
TRBV7-9	TRBJ2-7	-	TRBD2	TGTGCCAGCAGCTTACTAGGGACTAGCGAAAGGGACGAGCAGTACTTC	CASSLLGTSERDEQYF
TRBV27	TRBJ2-5	-	-	TGTGCCAGCAGTTCCAGGGTCACAGAGACCCAGTACTTC	CASSSRVTETQYF
TRBV19	TRBJ2-7	few	-	TGTGCCAGTAGCGGCCAGACCTACGAGCAGTACTTC	CASSGQTYEQYF
TRBV5-1	TRBJ2-7	-	-	TGCGCCAGCAGCTTGGAGCAGCCCAACGAGCAGTACTTC	CASSLEQPNEQYF
TRBV30	TRBJ1-1	-	-	TGTGCCTGGAGGTACGGGGGGAGCACTGAAGCTTTCTTT	CAWRYGGSTEAFF
TRBV2	TRBJ2-1	-	TRBD2	TGTGCCAGCACCGGGGGGGACGGGTACAATGAGCAGTTCTTC	CASTGGDGYNEQFF
TRBV28	TRBJ2-7	-	TRBD2	TGTGCCAGCAGTGCTAGCGGAGGGGCCCTGAGCTCCTACGAGCAGTACTTC	CASSASGGALSSYEQYF
TRBV10-3	TRBJ2-7	once	TRBD2	TGTGCCATCAGTGACCCAGGGACTAGCGGGAGCTACGAGCAGTACTTC	CAISDPGTSGSYEQYF
TRBV5-6	TRBJ2-7	-	-	TGTGCCAGCAGCTTGGCAAGGGCATACTACGAGCAGTACTTC	CASSLARAYYEQYF
TRBV6-1	TRBJ1-1	-	-	TGTGCCAGCAGTGAAGCTAGGAGGGGTCCCACTGAAGCTTTCTTT	CASSEARRGPTEAFF
TRBV19	TRBJ2-7	-	TRBD2	TGTGCCAGTAGTACAGGACTAGCGGGAGACCGCTACGAGCAGTACTTC	CASSTGLAGDRYEQYF
TRBV2	TRBJ2-1	-	-	TGTGCCAGCAGTGAAATCCGCAATGAGCAGTTCTTC	CASSEIRNEQFF
TRBV28	TRBJ2-2	-	TRBD2	TGTGCCAGCAGTTTATATACCCAAAGGGGACTAGCGGGAGACACCGGGGAGCTGTTTTTT	CASSLYTQRGLAGDTGELFF
TRBV28	TRBJ2-7	-	TRBD1	TGTGCCAGCAGTTTAGGCCTCGGACAGGGGGCCTCCTACGAGCAGTACTTC	CASSLGLGQGASYEQYF
TRBV27	TRBJ2-1	-	TRBD2	TGTGCCAGCAGTTCGATTAGCGGGTTAACCTACAATGAGCAGTTCTTC	CASSSISGLTYNEQFF
TRBV4-1	TRBJ1-2	-	-	TGCGCCAGCAGCCAAGATGCGACCTTTAACTATGGCTACACCTTC	CASSQDATFNYGYTF
TRBV13	TRBJ2-5	few	-	TGTGCCAGCAGCTCCCAACTAGTCCAAGAGACCCAGTACTTC	CASSSQLVQETQYF
TRBV7-9	TRBJ2-1	-	-	TGTGCCAGCAGCTTAGCGCTCCGTGAGCAGTTCTTC	CASSLALREQFF
TRBV4-2	TRBJ2-6	-	TRBD2	TGTGCCAGCAGCCAACCTGCTAGCCCTCCGGGACTAGCGGGAGGGGGTCGGCCGGTCCTGACTTTC	CASSQPASPPGLAGGGRPVLTF
TRBV5-1	TRBJ1-4	-	-	TGCGCCAGCAGCCCAGGGATGGCTAATGAAAAACTGTTTTTT	CASSPGMANEKLFF
TRBV19	TRBJ2-1	-	-	TGTGCCAGTAGTTCCCGGGGGCTTTACAATGAGCAGTTCTTC	CASSSRGLYNEQFF
TRBV27	TRBJ2-1	-	TRBD2	TGTGCCAGCAGTCACAAATTACTAGCGGCAAAGCAGTTCTTC	CASSHKLLAAKQFF